A selection of T cell receptor beta chains follows, all from one sample in a study of cytomegalovirus exposure and HLA in healthy donors. The protocol was immunoSEQ multiplex PCR, while the TCRdb copy is restricted to in-frame clones and leaves out a portion. The sample has about 170,000 clones, 82% seen once. The source material was PBMCs. The receptors come from a girl aged 5 to 17 in good health and CMV-seropositive. CDR3s include the opening cysteine and the closing phenylalanine or tryptophan. The D gene is left open where the match is weak. Clone sizes are given selectively: once, few, many, or a class where the clone is expanded.

abundance: -
v_gene: TRBV11-2
j_gene: TRBJ2-5
d_gene: TRBD2
CDR3nt: TGTGCCAGCAGCTTAAATCCAGCGGGGACCCAAGAGACCCAGTACTTC
CDR3aa: CASSLNPAGTQETQYF

abundance: -
v_gene: TRBV6-5
j_gene: TRBJ1-2
d_gene: -
CDR3nt: TGTGCCAGCAGTTACTCGACCGGGATCTCCCCTGGCTACACCTTC
CDR3aa: CASSYSTGISPGYTF

abundance: -
v_gene: TRBV10-3
j_gene: TRBJ2-1
d_gene: TRBD2
CDR3nt: TGTGCCATCAGTCGGCGGGGGGATAGCTCCTACAATGAGCAGTTCTTC
CDR3aa: CAISRRGDSSYNEQFF

abundance: -
v_gene: TRBV27
j_gene: TRBJ2-7
d_gene: TRBD1
CDR3nt: TGTGCCAGCAGTTTCCGAGGACAGGGGGACTACGAGCAGTACTTC
CDR3aa: CASSFRGQGDYEQYF

abundance: -
v_gene: TRBV11-2
j_gene: TRBJ2-1
d_gene: -
CDR3nt: TGTGCCAGCAGCTTAGGACTTCCGCCCTACAATGAGCAGTTCTTC
CDR3aa: CASSLGLPPYNEQFF

abundance: -
v_gene: TRBV9
j_gene: TRBJ2-3
d_gene: -
CDR3nt: TGTGCCAGCAGCGTAGCCGGACTGGGCACAGATACGCAGTATTTT
CDR3aa: CASSVAGLGTDTQYF

abundance: -
v_gene: TRBV29-1
j_gene: TRBJ2-1
d_gene: -
CDR3nt: TGCAGCGTTGGGGTCCGAAGCCCTTATCCTAGCTCCTACAATGAGCAGTTCTTC
CDR3aa: CSVGVRSPYPSSYNEQFF

abundance: -
v_gene: TRBV5-1
j_gene: TRBJ2-3
d_gene: TRBD1
CDR3nt: TGCGCCAGCAGCTTGACAGGGGGCAGTGCAGGTACGCAGTATTTT
CDR3aa: CASSLTGGSAGTQYF

abundance: -
v_gene: TRBV7-9
j_gene: TRBJ2-7
d_gene: TRBD1
CDR3nt: TGTGCCAGCAGCCCCGGACAGGGTAACTACGAGCAGTACTTC
CDR3aa: CASSPGQGNYEQYF

abundance: -
v_gene: TRBV7-2
j_gene: TRBJ1-1
d_gene: TRBD1
CDR3nt: TGTGCCAGCAGCTTCTTAGGACAGGGGCTCACTGAAGCTTTCTTT
CDR3aa: CASSFLGQGLTEAFF

abundance: -
v_gene: TRBV5-4
j_gene: TRBJ1-2
d_gene: -
CDR3nt: TGTGCCAGCAGCTATGGCTCCTTCTTCCTTTATGGCTACACCTTC
CDR3aa: CASSYGSFFLYGYTF

abundance: few
v_gene: TRBV19
j_gene: TRBJ2-2
d_gene: -
CDR3nt: TGTGCCAGTAGTATAGATGTCTCTACCACGAACACCGGGGAGCTGTTTTTT
CDR3aa: CASSIDVSTTNTGELFF

abundance: -
v_gene: TRBV28
j_gene: TRBJ2-7
d_gene: -
CDR3nt: TGTGCCAGCGGGGGGACGGCAACCTACGAGCAGTACTTC
CDR3aa: CASGGTATYEQYF

abundance: -
v_gene: TRBV11-3
j_gene: TRBJ2-1
d_gene: TRBD1
CDR3nt: TGTGCCAGCAGCCAACAACTGGCAGGGGGCGGCTACAATGAGCAGTTCTTC
CDR3aa: CASSQQLAGGGYNEQFF

abundance: -
v_gene: TRBV9
j_gene: TRBJ2-7
d_gene: -
CDR3nt: TGTGCCAGCAGCGTAGCAGTCTCCTACGAGCAGTACTTC
CDR3aa: CASSVAVSYEQYF

abundance: -
v_gene: TRBV9
j_gene: TRBJ2-7
d_gene: TRBD2
CDR3nt: TGTGCCAGCAGCGGAAGCGGGAGTCTTTCCTTCGAGCAGTACTTC
CDR3aa: CASSGSGSLSFEQYF

abundance: -
v_gene: TRBV5-6
j_gene: TRBJ2-3
d_gene: TRBD2
CDR3nt: TGTGCCAGCAGCTTAGCGGGGGCAGGGGATACGCAGTATTTT
CDR3aa: CASSLAGAGDTQYF

abundance: once
v_gene: TRBV27
j_gene: TRBJ2-6
d_gene: TRBD1
CDR3nt: TGTGCCAGCAGTTCACCGGGACAGAAGACTGGGGCCAACGTCCTGACTTTC
CDR3aa: CASSSPGQKTGANVLTF

abundance: few
v_gene: TRBV18
j_gene: TRBJ1-2
d_gene: TRBD1
CDR3nt: TGTGCCAGCTCACCCCTCGGACAGGCGAACTATGGCTACACCTTC
CDR3aa: CASSPLGQANYGYTF

abundance: -
v_gene: TRBV4-1
j_gene: TRBJ1-2
d_gene: -
CDR3nt: TGCGCCAGCAACCGAGTGGGCGCCATCGATGGCTACACCTTC
CDR3aa: CASNRVGAIDGYTF

abundance: few
v_gene: TRBV27
j_gene: TRBJ1-2
d_gene: TRBD1
CDR3nt: TGTGCCAGCAGCGGGACAGGGGTCTCCTATGGCTACACCTTC
CDR3aa: CASSGTGVSYGYTF

abundance: -
v_gene: TRBV18
j_gene: TRBJ1-1
d_gene: -
CDR3nt: TGTGCCAGCTCACCCTCCGGGTCTCGAGCGGCTTTCTTT
CDR3aa: CASSPSGSRAAFF

abundance: -
v_gene: TRBV9
j_gene: TRBJ1-4
d_gene: TRBD1
CDR3nt: TGTGCCAGCAGCGTAGTAGGGGACAGTCCTTTCGGGGTTGAAAAACTGTTTTTT
CDR3aa: CASSVVGDSPFGVEKLFF

abundance: -
v_gene: TRBV20-1
j_gene: TRBJ2-7
d_gene: -
CDR3nt: TGCAGTGCTCGCTACGGCTACGAGCAGTACTTC
CDR3aa: CSARYGYEQYF

abundance: -
v_gene: TRBV30
j_gene: TRBJ1-2
d_gene: -
CDR3nt: TGTGCCTGGGAACAGGTTGCTGATAGCTACACCTTC
CDR3aa: CAWEQVADSYTF

abundance: -
v_gene: TRBV6-1
j_gene: TRBJ2-5
d_gene: -
CDR3nt: TGTGCCAGCACCGCGATGGGGAGTCAAGAGACCCAGTACTTC
CDR3aa: CASTAMGSQETQYF

abundance: -
v_gene: TRBV6-5
j_gene: TRBJ2-1
d_gene: -
CDR3nt: TGTGCCAGCAGGATAGTTGATGAGCAGTTCTTC
CDR3aa: CASRIVDEQFF

abundance: -
v_gene: TRBV25-1
j_gene: TRBJ2-5
d_gene: -
CDR3nt: TGTGCCAGTTCCCGGGACTCGGAGACCCAGTACTTC
CDR3aa: CASSRDSETQYF

abundance: -
v_gene: TRBV5-1
j_gene: TRBJ1-3
d_gene: TRBD1
CDR3nt: TGCGCCAGCAGCTTACAGGGGCCGGCCGGAAACACCATATATTTT
CDR3aa: CASSLQGPAGNTIYF

abundance: -
v_gene: TRBV5-1
j_gene: TRBJ1-1
d_gene: TRBD1
CDR3nt: TGCGCCAGCAGGGACAGGGGGAACACTGAAGCTTTCTTT
CDR3aa: CASRDRGNTEAFF

abundance: once
v_gene: TRBV5-6
j_gene: TRBJ2-3
d_gene: TRBD2
CDR3nt: TGTGCCAGCAGCTTGGCTAGCGGGCGCACAGATACGCAGTATTTT
CDR3aa: CASSLASGRTDTQYF

abundance: once
v_gene: TRBV29-1
j_gene: TRBJ1-4
d_gene: TRBD1
CDR3nt: TGCAGCGTCGGACAGGGATCCACTAATGAAAAACTGTTTTTT
CDR3aa: CSVGQGSTNEKLFF

abundance: -
v_gene: TRBV28
j_gene: TRBJ2-2
d_gene: TRBD2
CDR3nt: TGTGCCACGTGTGCGGGAGGAATGAACACCGGGGAGCTGTTTTTT
CDR3aa: CATCAGGMNTGELFF

abundance: -
v_gene: TRBV5-1
j_gene: TRBJ2-7
d_gene: -
CDR3nt: TGCGCCAGCAGCTTGGGTCTGTCAGGGGTAGGGGCCTACGAGCAGTACTTC
CDR3aa: CASSLGLSGVGAYEQYF

abundance: -
v_gene: TRBV28
j_gene: TRBJ2-7
d_gene: TRBD1
CDR3nt: TGTGCCAGCAGAAACGCGGGACAGGGGGCCTACGAGCAGTACTTC
CDR3aa: CASRNAGQGAYEQYF

abundance: -
v_gene: TRBV5-4
j_gene: TRBJ1-2
d_gene: -
CDR3nt: TGTGCCAGCAGCTTGAAATCGGGTCCTTTCGCGTATGGCTACACCTTC
CDR3aa: CASSLKSGPFAYGYTF

abundance: -
v_gene: TRBV2
j_gene: TRBJ2-1
d_gene: -
CDR3nt: TGTGCCAGCAGTGAAGTCGCTTCCGGGAATGAGCAGTTCTTC
CDR3aa: CASSEVASGNEQFF

abundance: -
v_gene: TRBV6-5
j_gene: TRBJ2-1
d_gene: -
CDR3nt: TGTGCCAGCAGTTACGTGGCAGGGGCATCTGAGCAGTTCTTC
CDR3aa: CASSYVAGASEQFF

abundance: -
v_gene: TRBV10-1
j_gene: TRBJ2-5
d_gene: TRBD2
CDR3nt: TGCGCCAGCAGTGAAAGGGGAGCGGGGGTAAAGACCCAGTACTTC
CDR3aa: CASSERGAGVKTQYF

abundance: -
v_gene: TRBV5-6
j_gene: TRBJ2-5
d_gene: TRBD2
CDR3nt: TGTGCCAGCAGCTTGGTACGACTAGCGGGAGGAGAGACCCAGTACTTC
CDR3aa: CASSLVRLAGGETQYF

abundance: -
v_gene: TRBV5-6
j_gene: TRBJ2-3
d_gene: -
CDR3nt: TGTGCCAGCAGCTTGGAGGGGGAGGGAGATACGCAGTATTTT
CDR3aa: CASSLEGEGDTQYF